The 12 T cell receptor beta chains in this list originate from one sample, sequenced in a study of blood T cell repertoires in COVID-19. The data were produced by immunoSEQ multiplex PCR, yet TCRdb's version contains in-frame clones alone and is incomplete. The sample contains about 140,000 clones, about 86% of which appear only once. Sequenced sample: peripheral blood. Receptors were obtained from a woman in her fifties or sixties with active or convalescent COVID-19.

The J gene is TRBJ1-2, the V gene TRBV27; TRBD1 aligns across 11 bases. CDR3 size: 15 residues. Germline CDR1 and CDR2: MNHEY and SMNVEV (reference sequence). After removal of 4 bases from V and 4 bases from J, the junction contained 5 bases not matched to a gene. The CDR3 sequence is CASSSRTGGVYGYTF. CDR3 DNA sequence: TGTGCCAGCAGTTCCCGGACAGGGGGCGTCTATGGCTACACCTTC.

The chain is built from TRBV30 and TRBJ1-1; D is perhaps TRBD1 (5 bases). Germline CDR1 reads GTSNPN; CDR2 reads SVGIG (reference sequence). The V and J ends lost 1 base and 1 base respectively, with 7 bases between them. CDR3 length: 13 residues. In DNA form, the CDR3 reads TGTGCCTGGAGTGGACAGCCGAACACTGAAGCTTTCTTT. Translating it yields CAWSGQPNTEAFF.

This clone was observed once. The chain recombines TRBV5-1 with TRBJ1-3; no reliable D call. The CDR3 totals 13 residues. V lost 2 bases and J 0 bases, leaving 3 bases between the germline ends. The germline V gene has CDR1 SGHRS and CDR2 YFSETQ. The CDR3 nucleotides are TGCGCCAGCAGCTTCGGCTCTGGAAACACCATATATTTT. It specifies CASSFGSGNTIYF.

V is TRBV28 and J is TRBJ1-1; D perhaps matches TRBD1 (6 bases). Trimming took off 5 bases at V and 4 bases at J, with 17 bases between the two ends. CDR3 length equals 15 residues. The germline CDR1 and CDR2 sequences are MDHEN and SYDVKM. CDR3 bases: TGTGCCAGCAGTCCTTGGGGAGGGGGGGGCACTGAAGCTTTCTTT. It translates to CASSPWGGGGTEAFF. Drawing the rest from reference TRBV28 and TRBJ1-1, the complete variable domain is DVKVTQSSRYLVKRTGEKVFLECVQDMDHENMFWYRQDPGLGLRLIYFSYDVKMKEKGDIPEGYSVSREKKERFSLILESASTNQTSMYLCASSPWGGGGTEAFFGQGTRLTVV.

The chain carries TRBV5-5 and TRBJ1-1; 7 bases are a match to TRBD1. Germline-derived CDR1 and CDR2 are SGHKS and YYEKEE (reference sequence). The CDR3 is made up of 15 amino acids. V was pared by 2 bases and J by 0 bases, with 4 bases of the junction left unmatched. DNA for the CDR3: TGTGCCAGCAGCTTACTACAGGGGTTGAACACTGAAGCTTTCTTT. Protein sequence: CASSLLQGLNTEAFF.

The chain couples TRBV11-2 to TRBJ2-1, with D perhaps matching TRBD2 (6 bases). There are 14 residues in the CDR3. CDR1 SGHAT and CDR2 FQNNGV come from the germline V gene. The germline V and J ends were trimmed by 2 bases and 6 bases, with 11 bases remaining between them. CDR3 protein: CASSLPLAANEQFF. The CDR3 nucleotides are TGTGCCAGCAGCTTACCATTAGCGGCCAATGAGCAGTTCTTC.

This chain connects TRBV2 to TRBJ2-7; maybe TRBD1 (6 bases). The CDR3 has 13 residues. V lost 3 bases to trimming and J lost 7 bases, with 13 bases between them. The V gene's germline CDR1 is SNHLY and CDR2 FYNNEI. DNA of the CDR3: TGTGCCAGCAGTGAGATGCCAAGGGGGGAGCAGTACTTC. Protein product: CASSEMPRGEQYF.

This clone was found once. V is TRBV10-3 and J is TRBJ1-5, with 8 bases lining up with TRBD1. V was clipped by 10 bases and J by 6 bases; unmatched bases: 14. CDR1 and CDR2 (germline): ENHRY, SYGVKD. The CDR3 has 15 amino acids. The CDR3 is CATNGQGRGTQPQHF. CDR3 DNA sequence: TGTGCCACCAATGGACAGGGAAGAGGTACTCAGCCCCAGCATTTT.

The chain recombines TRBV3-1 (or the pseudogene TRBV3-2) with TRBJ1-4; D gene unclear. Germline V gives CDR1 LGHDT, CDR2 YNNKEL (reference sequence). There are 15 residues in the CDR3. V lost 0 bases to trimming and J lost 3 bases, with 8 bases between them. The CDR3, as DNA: TGTGCCAGCAGCCAAGAGTTCAGTGCTAATGAAAAACTGTTTTTT. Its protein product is CASSQEFSANEKLFF.

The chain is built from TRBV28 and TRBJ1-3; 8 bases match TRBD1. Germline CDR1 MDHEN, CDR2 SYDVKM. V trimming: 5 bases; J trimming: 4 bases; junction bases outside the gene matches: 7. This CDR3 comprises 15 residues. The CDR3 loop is CASSTTGAGGNTIYF. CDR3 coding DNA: TGTGCCAGCAGTACGACAGGGGCGGGAGGAAACACCATATATTTT.

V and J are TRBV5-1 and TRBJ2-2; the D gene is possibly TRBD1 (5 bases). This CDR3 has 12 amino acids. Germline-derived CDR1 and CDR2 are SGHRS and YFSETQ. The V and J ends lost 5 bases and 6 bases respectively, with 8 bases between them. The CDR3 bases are TGCGCCAGCAGACGACAGCCCGGGGAGCTGTTTTTT. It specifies CASRRQPGELFF.

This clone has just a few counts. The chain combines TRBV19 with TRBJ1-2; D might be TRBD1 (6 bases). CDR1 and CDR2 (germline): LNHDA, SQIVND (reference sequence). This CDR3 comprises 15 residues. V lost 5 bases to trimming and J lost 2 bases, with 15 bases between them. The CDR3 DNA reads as TGTGCCAGTAGTTTGGTTGGGGGCCCCAACTATGGCTACACCTTC. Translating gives CASSLVGGPNYGYTF.